This section outlines one T cell receptor (beta chain) sequence together with its context. In the authors' methods: For nucleated cells, counts were estimated from reference gene primer amplification. Here immunoSEQ multiplex PCR was the method, and the copy in TCRdb shows in-frame clones only, minus some. V, J and clone size reflect that table, while D and trimming were determined from the DNA. The sample shows about 200,000 clones, under 90% of them seen only once. Germline CDR1 is MNHNS and CDR2 is SASEGT. The V end was cut by 0 bases, the J end by 1 base, with 9 bases between. The CDR3 covers 15 residues. The sample originates from a study of blood T cell repertoires in COVID-19.

The sequenced sample was peripheral blood. The receptor's source is a man aged 50 or older with acute or convalescent COVID-19. The J gene is TRBJ1-1, the V gene TRBV6-1; no firm D call. Here the CDR3 DNA reads TGTGCCAGCAGTGAAGCGTACAGAAGGAACACTGAAGCTTTCTTT. It translates to CASSEAYRRNTEAFF.